This T cell receptor (beta chain) derives from a study of spatial heterogeneity in lung cancer. Study overall: Beta-chain sequences consistently outnumbered alpha-chain sequences in detection. General observations from the study: Relative to follow-up, resection was when ubiquitous expanded tumor TCRs appeared more in blood.

The time point denotes: sample taken at primary tumor resection. Whole RNA came from tumor, nontumor lung or frozen PBMC and was sequenced without being sorted. The V and J ends lost 7 bases and 7 bases, in that order; junction bases with no gene match: 9. This CDR3 has 14 residues. This clonotype was picked up many times. What it binds is not known. TCRdb re-analysed the 5' RACE reads in MiXCR, keeping a single row per CDR3 protein. This sample carries about 26,000 distinct CDR3 sequences, about 13% of them seen once, and the ten largest clones take around 23%. This TCR was sampled from a female donor with early-stage non-small cell lung cancer. The source material was PBMCs, sampled at surgery. The chain employs TRBV12-3 or TRBV12-4 and TRBJ2-1, with TRBD1 identical over 8 bases. CDR3 in DNA: TGTGCCAGCACCAGAGGGACAGGCCAAAATGAGCAGTTCTTC. It yields the protein CASTRGTGQNEQFF.